Below, 18 T cell receptor beta chains from the same sample are listed, as sequenced in a study of T cell responses to AZD1222 COVID-19 vaccine. Sequencing was performed with immunoSEQ multiplex PCR; in TCRdb, only in-frame clones are kept and a portion is missing. Here the sample spans about 78,000 clones, around 90% being singletons. Source: peripheral blood, taken on day 0 of MenACWY control vaccination. The receptors shown here come from an adult in good health.

The rearrangement links TRBV11-2 to TRBJ2-3; 8 nucleotides agree with TRBD1. The CDR3 totals 15 residues. The V and J ends lost 0 bases and 3 bases, in that order; junction bases with no gene match: 2. Germline values: CDR1 SGHAT, CDR2 FQNNGV. The CDR3 sequence: CASSLDQGATDTQYF. The CDR3 DNA follows: TGTGCCAGCAGCTTAGATCAGGGGGCAACAGATACGCAGTATTTT.

This clone was detected once. V is TRBV13 and J is TRBJ2-1; D is possibly TRBD2 (6 bases). Per germline, CDR1 PRHDT and CDR2 FYEKMQ (reference sequence). V was pared by 2 bases and J by 0 bases, with 8 bases between. The CDR3 spans 15 residues. In DNA, the CDR3 is TGTGCCAGCAGCTTACGGGGGAGCTCCTACAATGAGCAGTTCTTC. It codes for CASSLRGSSYNEQFF.

The chain couples TRBV7-9 to TRBJ2-7; weak D call: TRBD2 (5 bases). The germline V gene encodes CDR1 SEHNR and CDR2 FQNEAQ (reference sequence). The CDR3 consists of 15 residues. V was trimmed by 5 bases and J by 4 bases, leaving 18 bases between them. This CDR3 reads CASSQDGSSLYEQYF. The CDR3 DNA reads TGTGCCAGCAGCCAGGATGGGAGCTCCCTTTACGAGCAGTACTTC.

The chain has TRBV27 and TRBJ2-2; D might be TRBD1 (5 bases). The CDR3 runs to 16 residues. Germline values: CDR1 MNHEY, CDR2 SMNVEV (reference sequence). Trimming took 2 bases from V and 4 from J, leaving 14 bases between them. In DNA, the CDR3 is TGTGCCAGCAGTTTAGATCGGACAACCTTCACCGGGGAGCTGTTTTTT. Translated, it gives CASSLDRTTFTGELFF.

The chain joins TRBV6-5 to TRBJ1-5; 11 bases are a match to TRBD1. The V and J ends lost 4 bases and 4 bases, in that order; junction bases with no gene match: 3. The CDR3 length is 15 residues. Per the germline V gene, CDR1 is MNHEY and CDR2 is SVGAGI. The CDR3 spells CASSFGTGGNQPQHF. Here the CDR3 DNA reads TGTGCCAGCAGTTTTGGGACAGGGGGTAATCAGCCCCAGCATTTT.

This clone came up once. CDR3 residues: CASLRGLNTEAFF. As DNA, the CDR3 is TGTGCCAGTCTTCGGGGCCTGAACACTGAAGCTTTCTTT. The J gene is TRBJ1-1, the V gene TRBV19, with D perhaps TRBD1 (5 bases). The CDR3 loop spans 13 amino acids. Trimming took 8 bases from V and 0 from J, leaving 10 bases between them. The V gene's germline CDR1 is LNHDA and CDR2 SQIVND (reference sequence).

This clone was seen a single time. V usage is TRBV5-8 and J usage is TRBJ2-2, with 12 nucleotides matching TRBD1. The CDR3 has 17 amino acids. V shed 4 bases and J 6 bases; nucleotides not matched to a gene: 10. Per the germline V gene, CDR1 is SGHTS and CDR2 is YDEGEE. CDR3 DNA: TGTGCCAGCAGCGTAGGGACAGGGGGCTTAATCGCCGGGGAGCTGTTTTTT. It yields the protein CASSVGTGGLIAGELFF.

The rearrangement links TRBV18 to TRBJ1-1; tentatively, D is TRBD1 (5 bases). Germline CDR1 KGHSH, CDR2 LQKENI. The length of the CDR3 is 15 residues. Trimming stripped 5 bases from V and 5 bases from J, with 18 bases between. The CDR3 region is CASSSYFGGDTEAFF. For the CDR3, the DNA is TGTGCCAGCTCATCCTACTTTGGGGGAGATACTGAAGCTTTCTTT.

The chain has TRBV7-9 and TRBJ2-1; 7 nucleotides agree with TRBD1. The CDR3 runs 15 residues. With V trimmed by 1 base and J by 4 bases, 4 bases remained unmatched. The germline CDR1 and CDR2 sequences are SEHNR and FQNEAQ (reference sequence). CDR3 nucleotides: TGTGCCAGCAGCTTAGGACAGGGAGCATACAATGAGCAGTTCTTC. Its protein is CASSLGQGAYNEQFF.

The table lists this clone with a few counts. J is TRBJ2-1 and V is TRBV24-1; 11 nucleotides align to TRBD2. Germline values: CDR1 KGHDR, CDR2 SFDVKD. The CDR3 consists of 17 residues. V dropped 4 bases and J dropped 8; count of bases not matched to a gene: 12. CDR3 bases: TGTGCCACCAGTGAAAGTGCGACTAGCGGGGTGGCAGATGAGCAGTTCTTC. Translation: CATSESATSGVADEQFF.

V is TRBV7-6 and J is TRBJ2-2, with D perhaps matching TRBD1 or TRBD2 (6 bases each). There are 15 residues in the CDR3. CDR1 and CDR2 from the germline V gene are SGHVS and FNYEAQ. The V end lost 3 bases, the J end lost 4 bases, and 12 bases lay between the germline ends. The CDR3 sequence: CASSFATGATGELFF. The CDR3 DNA is TGTGCCAGCAGCTTCGCCACGGGGGCCACCGGGGAGCTGTTTTTT.

The gene calls are TRBV6-5 and TRBJ1-2; 8 bases line up with TRBD1. The germline CDR1 and CDR2 sequences are MNHEY and SVGAGI. The CDR3 spans 14 residues. J lost 6 bases, V lost 6 bases, and 9 bases had no gene match. The CDR3 sequence: CASSFGQGRNGYTF. DNA for the CDR3: TGTGCCAGCAGCTTCGGACAGGGAAGGAATGGCTACACCTTC.

The chain links TRBV5-4 to TRBJ2-2; TRBD2 matches at 9 bases. Per the germline V gene, CDR1 is SGHNT and CDR2 is YYREEE (reference sequence). The CDR3 runs to 14 residues. With 4 bases clipped from V and 4 bases from J, the junction kept 2 bases outside the gene matches. CDR3 coding DNA: TGTGCCAGCAGCACGCGGGGGGGCACCGGGGAGCTGTTTTTT. It is translated as CASSTRGGTGELFF.

The chain is built from TRBV18 and TRBJ1-1, with D possibly being TRBD1 (5 bases). This CDR3 contains 14 residues. CDR1 is KGHSH and CDR2 is LQKENI in the germline V gene. V lost 3 bases and J 5 bases, leaving 13 bases between the germline ends. Written as DNA, the CDR3 is TGTGCCAGCTCACCTAGGGGTCTAGATACTGAAGCTTTCTTT. Amino acids: CASSPRGLDTEAFF.

The chain carries TRBV3-1 (or the pseudogene TRBV3-2) and TRBJ1-5; the match to TRBD1 covers 10 bases. Germline V lookup: CDR1 LGHDT, CDR2 YNNKEL (reference sequence). The CDR3 is 16 amino acids. The trim removed 5 bases at V and 3 bases at J, leaving 7 bases unmatched. The CDR3 reads CASSVSGTGVNQPQHF. The DNA for the CDR3 is TGTGCCAGCAGCGTTAGCGGGACAGGGGTCAATCAGCCCCAGCATTTT.

The chain uses TRBV30 and TRBJ1-2; 7 bases map to TRBD1. Losses at the gene ends were 6 bases for V and 1 base for J; bases not matched to a gene: 5. This CDR3 is built from 13 residues. Germline CDR1 and CDR2: GTSNPN and SVGIG (reference sequence). The CDR3 nucleotides are TGTGCCTGTTACAGGGGCAATAACTATGGCTACACCTTC. Translating it yields CACYRGNNYGYTF.

The rearrangement links TRBV4-1 to TRBJ2-2; 9 bases are shared with TRBD2. This CDR3 spans 18 amino acids. J was trimmed by 7 bases and V by 5 bases; bases with no gene match: 17. Germline values: CDR1 MGHRA, CDR2 YSYEKL. CDR3 DNA sequence: TGCGCCAGCAGCTTGCGGATGGGACTAGCACGGGAGGGCGGGGAGCTGTTTTTT. Its translation: CASSLRMGLAREGGELFF.

The chain uses TRBV2 and TRBJ1-3, with a weak D call TRBD1 (6 bases). Trimming shortened V by 0 bases and J by 3 bases, and 9 bases separated the two germline ends. CDR3 length: 15 amino acids. The germline CDR1 and CDR2 sequences are SNHLY and FYNNEI. The CDR3, as DNA: TGTGCCAGCAGTGAAGCGCTACAGGGTGGAAACACCATATATTTT. It encodes CASSEALQGGNTIYF.